This T cell receptor beta chain was retrieved from a study of blood T cell repertoires in COVID-19. This CDR3 region has 12 residues. Trimming took 6 bases from V and 5 from J, leaving 7 bases between them. CDR1 and CDR2 from the germline V gene are MNHEY and SVGAGI. Profiled with immunoSEQ multiplex PCR; TCRdb holds only in-frame clones, not every one. The data show 350,000 or so clones, around nine tenths seen once. The sample was PBMCs or T cells enriched from blood (not recorded which). This clonotype originated in a woman in her thirties who had been exposed to COVID-19. The V call is TRBV6-5, the J call TRBJ2-2; D is perhaps TRBD2 (5 bases). CDR3 loop: CASRSGTGELFF. The CDR3 nucleotides are TGTGCCAGCAGATCGGGGACCGGGGAGCTGTTTTTT.